These T cell receptor beta chains were read from a single sample in a study of PD-1 blockade in classical Hodgkin lymphoma. Clones were sequenced by immunoSEQ multiplex PCR, and TCRdb holds only the in-frame ones, with some missing. Of under 30,000 clones listed, around three quarters are singletons. The sample was peripheral blood mononuclear cells (PBMCs), taken before the second cycle of nivolumab. Receptors originate from a human donor with classical Hodgkin lymphoma. The conserved cysteine and the conserved F or W are not part of the CDR3 here. D genes are given only for firm matches.

TRBD2,TRBV28,TRBJ2-3,ASSSWTSGGFTDTQY
-,TRBV4-1,TRBJ1-5,ASSQGRGNQPQH
-,TRBV6-5,TRBJ2-7,ASRPGPYEQY
-,TRBV6-5,TRBJ2-6,ASSSDDRWGANVLT
-,TRBV6-5,TRBJ1-3,ASRGQASGNTIY
TRBD1,TRBV6-6,TRBJ1-2,ASTSTGIYGYT
TRBD2,TRBV27,TRBJ2-2,ASNRGLAGGFTGELF
-,TRBV7-2,TRBJ2-7,ASSLGGRANEQY
-,TRBV11-2,TRBJ2-2,ASSRLANTGELF
-,TRBV19,TRBJ2-7,ASSPRDRSYEQY
-,TRBV7-2,TRBJ1-1,ASSLGRTLTEAF
-,TRBV6-6,TRBJ2-3,ASSYDPREGVAQY
TRBD1,TRBV18,TRBJ2-1,ASSLKPGQGWNEQF
-,TRBV18,TRBJ1-5,ASSPQDRSNQPQH
-,TRBV18,TRBJ2-5,ASSPRGETQY
-,TRBV7-9,TRBJ1-5,ATASAGGNQPQH
TRBD2,TRBV4-2,TRBJ2-7,ASSRGEGGPPYEQY
-,TRBV6-6,TRBJ2-6,ASSYQSGANVLT
-,TRBV18,TRBJ1-2,ASSPPGVNYGYT
-,TRBV10-1,TRBJ2-3,ASSDRGLRDTQY
-,TRBV27,TRBJ1-2,ASSLSGGGYGYT
-,TRBV28,TRBJ1-2,ASSWGGWGSGYT
-,TRBV28,TRBJ1-2,ASSSLVAAIYGYT
TRBD2,TRBV7-7,TRBJ2-1,ASSPGTSGSSSYNEQF